These T cell receptor beta chains were read from a single sample in a study of monozygotic twins with inflammatory bowel disease. No DNA is given; TCRdb re-called the 5' RACE reads and lists each CDR3 protein once. The specimen's table records over 150,000 distinct CDR3 sequences. Source material: blood. Receptor source: a human donor with ulcerative colitis or Crohn's disease, or a healthy co-twin of an affected twin (not recorded which). Both conserved end residues are part of each CDR3. The order of the fields is J gene, V gene, CDR3 protein.

J: TRBJ2-1
V: TRBV4-3
CDR3: CASSQDTGQGVVNEQFF

J: TRBJ2-2
V: TRBV15
CDR3: CATSSAAIPYTGELFF

J: TRBJ2-1
V: TRBV5-1
CDR3: CASSVRSGAAYNEQFF

J: TRBJ1-4
V: TRBV6-6
CDR3: CASRTTATNEKLFF

J: TRBJ2-2
V: TRBV5-1
CDR3: CASSTDRVPPGELFF

J: TRBJ2-5
V: TRBV6-2/TRBV6-3
CDR3: CATSLMGETQYF

J: TRBJ2-5
V: TRBV7-9
CDR3: CASSFMSQETQYF

J: TRBJ2-5
V: TRBV18
CDR3: CASSPVNSAETQYF

J: TRBJ2-3
V: TRBV20-1
CDR3: CSARRGGPSTDTQYF

J: TRBJ2-7
V: TRBV5-1
CDR3: CASSFGRGTYEQYF

J: TRBJ1-3
V: TRBV28
CDR3: CASSFPDSSHSGNTIYF

J: TRBJ2-4
V: TRBV4-3
CDR3: CASSQESGIHIQYF

J: TRBJ2-7
V: TRBV10-3
CDR3: CAISESAGQWDNEQYF

J: TRBJ2-3
V: TRBV20-1
CDR3: CSAPRAPRTDTQYF

J: TRBJ2-2
V: TRBV12-3/TRBV12-4
CDR3: CASTLGTNTGELFF

J: TRBJ2-7
V: TRBV20-1
CDR3: CSARDPLAGATYEQYF

J: TRBJ2-1
V: TRBV2
CDR3: CASSEAIPGVNSYNEQFF

J: TRBJ2-3
V: TRBV20-1
CDR3: CSAPVVGGTGGTDTQYF

J: TRBJ2-7
V: TRBV7-9
CDR3: CASSPDMGFEQYF

J: TRBJ2-1
V: TRBV11-2
CDR3: CASTYVRQPYNEQFF

J: TRBJ1-6
V: TRBV28
CDR3: CASRTGGSSPLHF

J: TRBJ2-1
V: TRBV19
CDR3: CASQGWANEQFF

J: TRBJ1-1
V: TRBV6-2/TRBV6-3
CDR3: CASTQGIEAFF

J: TRBJ2-5
V: TRBV28
CDR3: CASSPTGTGGPYQETQYF

J: TRBJ2-5
V: TRBV7-2
CDR3: CASSSWGSQETQYF

J: TRBJ2-3
V: TRBV5-4
CDR3: CASSRGRGGRDTQYF

J: TRBJ1-2
V: TRBV2
CDR3: CASSEAVRLNYGYTF

J: TRBJ1-6
V: TRBV2
CDR3: CASKGQPNSPLHF